This TCR beta chain derives from a study of cytomegalovirus exposure and HLA in healthy donors. PCR involved 60 Vbeta and 13 Jbeta primers. TCRdb's copy holds only in-frame clones and misses some; the assay was immunoSEQ multiplex PCR. This table has 180,000 or so clones, about 83% appearing once. As for the donors, each was a healthy bone marrow donor. Despite likely unrecorded immune exposures, the donors were nominally healthy at the time of sampling. Details on this clone: What it recognizes is unknown.

Germline V CDR1 and CDR2: SGHDN, FVKESK. V lost 3 bases, J lost 6 bases, and 14 bases lay in between. The CDR3 is made up of 15 amino acids. Study-level points and caveats: The classifier reportedly diagnosed cytomegalovirus status with high sensitivity and specificity. A later analysis found that most CMV-associated TCR beta chains appeared HLA-restricted.

J is TRBJ1-4 and V is TRBV14, with D possibly matching TRBD1 (6 bases). The specimen was PBMCs. The receptor comes from a female donor in good health and CMV-seronegative. CDR3 amino acids: CASSQTGTSDEKLFF. The DNA of the CDR3 is TGTGCCAGCAGCCAGACCGGGACATCGGATGAAAAACTGTTTTTT.